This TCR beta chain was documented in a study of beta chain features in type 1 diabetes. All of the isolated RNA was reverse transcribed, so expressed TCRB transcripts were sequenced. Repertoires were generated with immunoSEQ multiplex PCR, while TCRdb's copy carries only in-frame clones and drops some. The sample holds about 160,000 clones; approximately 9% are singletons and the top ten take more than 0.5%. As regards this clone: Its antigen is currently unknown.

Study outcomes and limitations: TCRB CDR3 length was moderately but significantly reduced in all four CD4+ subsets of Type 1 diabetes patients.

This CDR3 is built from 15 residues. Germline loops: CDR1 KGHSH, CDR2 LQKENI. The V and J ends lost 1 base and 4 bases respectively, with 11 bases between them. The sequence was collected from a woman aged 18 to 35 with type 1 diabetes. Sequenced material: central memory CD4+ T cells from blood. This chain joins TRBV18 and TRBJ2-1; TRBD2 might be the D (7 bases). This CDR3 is CASSPLAGAYNEQFF. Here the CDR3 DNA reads TGTGCCAGCTCACCACTGGCGGGGGCTTACAATGAGCAGTTCTTC.